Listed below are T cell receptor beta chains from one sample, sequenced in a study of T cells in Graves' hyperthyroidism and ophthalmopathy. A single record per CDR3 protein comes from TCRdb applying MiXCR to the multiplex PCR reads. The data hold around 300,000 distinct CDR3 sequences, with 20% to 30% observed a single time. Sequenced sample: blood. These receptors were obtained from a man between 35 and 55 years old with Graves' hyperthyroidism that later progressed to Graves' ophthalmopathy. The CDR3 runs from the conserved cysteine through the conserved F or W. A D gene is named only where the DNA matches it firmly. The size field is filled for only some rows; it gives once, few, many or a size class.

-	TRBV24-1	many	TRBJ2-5	TGTGCCACCAGTGACCTTGGGCCACCCAGGACCCAGTACTTC	CATSDLGPPRTQYF
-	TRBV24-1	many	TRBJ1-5	TGTGCCACCAGTGACCCCACGGCCAGGGACAATCAGCCCCAGCATTTT	CATSDPTARDNQPQHF
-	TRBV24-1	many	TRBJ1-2	TGTGCCACCAGTCCGAATTCGTATGGCTACACCTTC	CATSPNSYGYTF
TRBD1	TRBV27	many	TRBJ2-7	TGTGCCAGCAGTTTTGGGACAGGGTGGTACGAGCAGTACTTC	CASSFGTGWYEQYF
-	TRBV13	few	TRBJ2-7	TGTGCCAGCAGCTCACACAGCTACGAGCAGTACTTC	CASSSHSYEQYF
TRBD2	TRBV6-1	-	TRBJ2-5	TGTGCCAGCAGACCTCCGGGACTAGCGTGGGAGACCCAGTACTTC	CASRPPGLAWETQYF
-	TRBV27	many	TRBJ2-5	TGTGCCAGCAGTCAACTGACAGACGAGACCCAGTACTTC	CASSQLTDETQYF
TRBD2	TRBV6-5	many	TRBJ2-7	TGTGCCAGCAGTTACAGGGGGACTAGCGCATACGAGCAGTACTTC	CASSYRGTSAYEQYF
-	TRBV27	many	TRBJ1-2	TGTGCCAGCAGGGATTACTATGGCTACACCTTC	CASRDYYGYTF
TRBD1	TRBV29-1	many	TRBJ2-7	TGCAGCGTGACAACCGGGACAGGGGTCGGCGAGCAGTACTTC	CSVTTGTGVGEQYF
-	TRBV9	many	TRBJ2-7	TGTGCCAGCAGCGTAGGAGGACAGAACAAATACGAGCAGTACTTC	CASSVGGQNKYEQYF
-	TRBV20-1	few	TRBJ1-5	TGCAGTGCTCCTGAGACTTATAGCAATCAGCCCCAGCATTTT	CSAPETYSNQPQHF
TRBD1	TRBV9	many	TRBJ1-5	TGTGCCAGCAGCGTAGAACCAGGGGGCCACCAGCCCCAGCATTTT	CASSVEPGGHQPQHF
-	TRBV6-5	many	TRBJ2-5	TGTGCCAGTTGGAAGGGACTTTCCCAAGAGACCCAGTACTTC	CASWKGLSQETQYF
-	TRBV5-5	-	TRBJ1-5	TGTGCCAGCAGCTTGTTCCAGGGCCTCAATCAGCCCCAGCATTTT	CASSLFQGLNQPQHF